A selection of T cell receptor beta chains follows, all from one sample in a study of blood T cell repertoires in COVID-19. TCRdb keeps only in-frame clones here, not all; method: immunoSEQ multiplex PCR. The repertoire consists of approximately 390,000 clones, with about 83% occurring once and the leading ten covering 10%. The sequencing input was PBMCs or T cells enriched from blood (not recorded which). The receptors were sampled from a woman in her forties or fifties who had recovered from COVID-19. Each CDR3 is given with its conserved first and last residue. The D gene is left open where the match is weak. Expanded clones are given a class, and other clones once, few, many or no size at all.

once | TRBJ1-2 | TRBV10-3 | TRBD1 | TGTGCCATCAGTGAAAGACAGGGGAATGGCTACACCTTC | CAISERQGNGYTF
. | TRBJ1-1 | TRBV4-3 | . | TGCGCCAGCAGCCAAGATTACATACCTCTGGACACTGAAGCTTTCTTT | CASSQDYIPLDTEAFF
. | TRBJ1-4 | TRBV30 | . | TGTGCCTGGAGTGGAGGGACAAGGGGAGTGTTAGGTGAAAAACTGTTTTTT | CAWSGGTRGVLGEKLFF
few | TRBJ1-6 | TRBV27 | . | TGTGCCAGCAGTTTCCGCCGGGAGCCGAATTCACCCCTCCACTTT | CASSFRREPNSPLHF
. | TRBJ1-2 | TRBV28 | TRBD1 | TGTGCCAGCAGTTCAGGGACAGGTTCATATGGCTACACCTTC | CASSSGTGSYGYTF
. | TRBJ1-5 | TRBV2 | . | TGTGCCAGCAACCCGACGGCGGGGGGTCAGCCCCAGCATTTT | CASNPTAGGQPQHF
. | TRBJ2-7 | TRBV7-8 | . | TGTGCCAGCAGCTCCCAAAACCCCGGGACTTCGTGGGAGCAGTACTTC | CASSSQNPGTSWEQYF
. | TRBJ2-5 | TRBV6-5 | TRBD1 | TGTGCCAGCAGGACAGGGGCGGTAGAGACCCAGTACTTC | CASRTGAVETQYF
. | TRBJ1-6 | TRBV4-1 | . | TGCGCCAGCAGCCAAGATTCGGGGAATTCACCCCTCCACTTT | CASSQDSGNSPLHF
once | TRBJ1-1 | TRBV19 | . | TGTGCCAGTAGTCCAATAATGACAGCAAACACTGAAGCTTTCTTT | CASSPIMTANTEAFF
. | TRBJ2-3 | TRBV10-3 | TRBD2 | TGTGCCATCAGTCCTAGCGGGGGAAGCACAGATACGCAGTATTTT | CAISPSGGSTDTQYF
. | TRBJ2-1 | TRBV15 | TRBD2 | TGTGCCACCTCGACTAGCCTTGATTACAATGAGCAGTTCTTC | CATSTSLDYNEQFF
few | TRBJ1-1 | TRBV3-1/TRBV3-2 | . | TGTGCCAGCAGCCAAGCCCCCCGCAGGAAAGCTTTCTTT | CASSQAPRRKAFF
. | TRBJ1-5 | TRBV30 | . | TGTGCCTGGGGGACCGCTGGGGCTTCCCAGCATTTT | CAWGTAGASQHF
. | TRBJ1-6 | TRBV5-1 | TRBD1 | TGCGCCAGCAGCTTACAGGGGTTAAGTAATTCACCCCTCCACTTT | CASSLQGLSNSPLHF
. | TRBJ2-1 | TRBV4-3 | . | TGCGCCAGCAGCCAACGTGCCTACAATGAGCAGTTCTTC | CASSQRAYNEQFF
few | TRBJ1-4 | TRBV4-1 | . | TGCGCCAGCAGCCCCTTAGGGGCTAATGAAAAACTGTTTTTT | CASSPLGANEKLFF
. | TRBJ1-5 | TRBV28 | TRBD1 | TGTGCCAGCAGTTGGGACAGGGACAATCAGCCCCAGCATTTT | CASSWDRDNQPQHF
. | TRBJ1-4 | TRBV7-8 | TRBD1 | TGTGCCAGCAGCTTCTTGGACAGGGGTGAAAAACTGTTTTTT | CASSFLDRGEKLFF
. | TRBJ2-5 | TRBV15 | . | TGTGCCACCAGCAAGAGGGGGTTCCAAGAGACCCAGTACTTC | CATSKRGFQETQYF